A single sample is the source of the 32 T cell receptor beta chains below, sequenced in a study of shared clonotypes between healthy human individuals. The protocol was immunoSEQ multiplex PCR, while the TCRdb copy is restricted to in-frame clones and leaves out a portion. This table has millions of clones, roughly nine tenths appearing once. Sequenced: naive CD4+ T cells sorted from blood. Subset described: CD45RA+ positively selected. The receptor set was obtained from a man aged 18 to 29 in good health.

The chain combines TRBV10-3 with TRBJ2-1; 10 bases agree with TRBD2. J lost 3 bases, V lost 5 bases, and 7 bases had no gene match. The CDR3 has 16 residues. CDR1 and CDR2 (germline): ENHRY, SYGVKD. This chain's CDR3 is CAISTTGTSVYNEQFF. CDR3 nucleotides: TGTGCCATCAGTACGACCGGGACTAGCGTCTACAATGAGCAGTTCTTC.

A few counts support this clone. This sample includes further DNA sequences coding for the same CDR3. This chain uses TRBV2 with TRBJ1-1; possibly TRBD1 for D (6 bases). CDR1 SNHLY and CDR2 FYNNEI come from the germline V gene. This CDR3 has 13 residues. V lost 6 bases and J lost 0, with 8 bases in between. This CDR3 is CASRGQLNTEAFF. The CDR3, as DNA: TGTGCCAGCAGAGGACAGCTGAACACTGAAGCTTTCTTT.

The V gene is TRBV6-1, the J gene TRBJ2-1; 8 positions match TRBD2. The germline CDR1 and CDR2 sequences are MNHNS and SASEGT. V lost 8 bases, J lost 4 bases, and 7 bases stayed unmatched. CDR3 length: 14 amino acids. This CDR3 reads CASCGGGSYNEQFF. DNA of the CDR3: TGTGCCAGCTGTGGCGGGGGGTCTTACAATGAGCAGTTCTTC.

This clone was seen a handful of times. The chain couples TRBV19 to TRBJ1-5; 7 positions match TRBD1. This CDR3 is built from 14 residues. The V segment lost 5 bases and the J segment 3 bases; nucleotides outside the gene matches: 4. Germline V CDR1 and CDR2: LNHDA, SQIVND (reference sequence). The CDR3 protein is CASSVGTDNQPQHF. The CDR3 DNA follows: TGTGCCAGTAGTGTCGGGACAGACAATCAGCCCCAGCATTTT.

This clone appeared a few times. CDR3 loop: CASSLKNYGYTF. The CDR3 DNA reads as TGTGCCAGCAGCTTAAAGAACTATGGCTACACCTTC. This rearrangement joins TRBV7-9 to TRBJ1-2, with D unresolved. This CDR3 has 12 residues. V gave up 2 bases and J gave up 2 bases, with 3 bases separating them. Germline CDR1 reads SEHNR; CDR2 reads FQNEAQ (reference sequence).

The chain links TRBV5-7 to TRBJ1-2, with D possibly TRBD1 on 6 matching bases. TRBV5-7 is known as an ORF, though its function is uncertain. Trimming left V 4 bases short and J 8 bases short, with 15 bases between. CDR3 size: 13 residues. Here the CDR3 DNA reads TGTGCCAGCAGCCCCAGGGGATTAGGGGGCTACACCTTC. This sequence encodes CASSPRGLGGYTF.

The chain joins TRBV9 to TRBJ2-7, with D possibly TRBD1 on 5 matching bases. This CDR3 spans 15 amino acids. The V gene lost 4 bases and the J gene lost 3 bases, with 17 bases spanning the gap. Germline V gene lookup returns CDR1 SGDLS and CDR2 YYNGEE. The CDR3 is CASSPQGLGNYEQYF. The DNA of the CDR3 is TGTGCCAGCAGCCCCCAGGGATTAGGGAACTACGAGCAGTACTTC.

The V gene is TRBV4-1, the J gene TRBJ2-3, with TRBD1 as a possible D gene (5 bases). The CDR3 contains 16 residues. V was pared by 0 bases and J by 2 bases, with 12 bases between. Germline V gives CDR1 MGHRA, CDR2 YSYEKL. CDR3 nucleotide sequence: TGCGCCAGCAGCCAAGAACTCGGCAGGGCCACAGATACGCAGTATTTT. Translated: CASSQELGRATDTQYF.

The chain couples TRBV18 to TRBJ1-2; 9 nucleotides match TRBD1. CDR1 KGHSH and CDR2 LQKENI come from the germline V gene. The CDR3 is 14 amino acids. Trimming at V came to 4 bases and at J to 5 bases, leaving 5 bases not matched to a gene. CDR3 residues: CASSREGTGYGYTF. The CDR3 DNA reads TGTGCCAGCTCACGAGAAGGGACAGGGTATGGCTACACCTTC.

This clone has just a few counts. The chain is built from TRBV29-1 and TRBJ1-2; weak D call: TRBD1 (6 bases). Germline V gives CDR1 SQVTM, CDR2 ANQGSEA. V gave up 5 bases and J gave up 8 bases, with 21 bases separating them. The CDR3 runs 14 residues. The CDR3 loop is CSVLGGGRVEGYTF. In DNA, the CDR3 is TGCAGCGTTTTAGGAGGGGGACGGGTAGAGGGCTACACCTTC.

The J gene is TRBJ2-7, the V gene TRBV18, with TRBD2 identical over 8 bases. With V trimmed by 3 bases and J by 2 bases, 6 bases remained unmatched. This CDR3 is 15 amino acids long. Germline V gives CDR1 KGHSH, CDR2 LQKENI. Written as DNA, the CDR3 is TGTGCCAGCTCACCTGGGACTAGAGCGGCCTACGAGCAGTACTTC. Translating gives CASSPGTRAAYEQYF. The whole variable domain, remainder taken from reference TRBV18 and TRBJ2-7, is NAGVMQNPRHLVRRRGQEARLRCSPMKGHSHVYWYRQLPEEGLKFMVYLQKENIIDESGMPKERFSAEFPKEGPSILRIQQVVRGDSAAYFCASSPGTRAAYEQYFGPGTRLTVT.

The chain recombines TRBV9 with TRBJ2-1; D not certain. Germline CDR1 is SGDLS and CDR2 is YYNGEE. The CDR3 loop spans 15 amino acids. V lost 3 bases and J lost 5, with 15 bases in between. For the CDR3, the DNA is TGTGCCAGCAGCGACAGTGTATTGACCAACAATGAGCAGTTCTTC. It yields the protein CASSDSVLTNNEQFF.

The chain couples TRBV7-9 to TRBJ1-1; 7 nucleotides match TRBD1. CDR1 is SEHNR, CDR2 FQNEAQ, per germline (reference sequence). Trimming took 5 bases from V and 1 from J; bases not matched to a gene: 4. The CDR3 extends over 14 amino acids. Written as DNA, the CDR3 is TGTGCCAGCAGCCACGAGGGGGCGAACACTGAAGCTTTCTTT. Protein product: CASSHEGANTEAFF.

This clone was picked up a small number of times. The chain employs TRBV30 and TRBJ1-5; D uncertain. The CDR3 covers 11 residues. Per the germline V gene, CDR1 is GTSNPN and CDR2 is SVGIG (reference sequence). The V gene lost 5 bases and the J gene lost 11 bases, with 13 bases spanning the gap. The CDR3 is CAWSNGPSQHF. The CDR3 bases are TGTGCCTGGTCTAATGGACCGTCCCAGCATTTT.

The CDR3 nucleotides are TGCGCCAGCAGGTCCAACCAGGGGATAGACACTGAAGCTTTCTTT. Amino acid sequence: CASRSNQGIDTEAFF. The chain joins TRBV5-1 to TRBJ1-1; maybe TRBD1 (6 bases). The CDR3 sequence is 15 residues long. The V and J ends lost 5 bases and 3 bases respectively, with 17 bases between them. CDR1 SGHRS and CDR2 YFSETQ come from the germline V gene.

In regard to this clone: Other DNA sequences in this specimen translate into the identical CDR3. This chain links TRBV5-1 with TRBJ1-5; 9 nucleotides align to TRBD1. The V gene's germline CDR1 is SGHRS and CDR2 YFSETQ. V was pared by 2 bases and J by 7 bases, with 4 bases of the junction left unmatched. The CDR3 sequence is 14 residues long. CDR3 DNA sequence: TGCGCCAGCAGCTTAACAGGGGGCGTACAGCCCCAGCATTTT. Translation gives CASSLTGGVQPQHF.

CDR3 residues: CASSITPGEETQYF. The CDR3, as DNA: TGTGCCAGTAGTATCACCCCGGGGGAAGAGACCCAGTACTTC. The chain uses TRBV19 and TRBJ2-5; D possibly corresponds to TRBD2 (6 bases). V gave up 3 bases and J gave up 3 bases, with 11 bases separating them. CDR3 length equals 14 residues. CDR1 LNHDA and CDR2 SQIVND come from the germline V gene (reference sequence). Variable domain in full (rest from reference TRBV19 and TRBJ2-5): DGGITQSPKYLFRKEGQNVTLSCEQNLNHDAMYWYRQDPGQGLRLIYYSQIVNDFQKGDIAEGYSVSREKKESFPLTVTSAQKNPTAFYLCASSITPGEETQYFGPGTRLLVL.

This clone was observed once. The chain uses TRBV11-2 and TRBJ2-6; 8 bases match TRBD1. The junction had 4 bases not matched to a gene; V was cut back by 1 base and J by 2 bases. Per germline, CDR1 SGHAT and CDR2 FQNNGV. The length of the CDR3 is 17 residues. The CDR3 loop is CASSLGQGYAGANVLTF. CDR3 nucleotide sequence: TGTGCCAGCAGCTTAGGACAGGGGTACGCTGGGGCCAACGTCCTGACTTTC.

V gene TRBV7-9 combines with J gene TRBJ1-6; D uncertain. The CDR3 is 11 residues long. V lost 3 bases and J lost 10, with 4 bases in between. Germline V gives CDR1 SEHNR, CDR2 FQNEAQ (reference sequence). The CDR3 protein is CASSFGSPLHF. The DNA for the CDR3 is TGTGCCAGCAGCTTCGGGTCACCCCTCCACTTT.

In regard to this clone: This same CDR3 is encoded by further DNA sequences in the sample. The chain carries TRBV7-9 and TRBJ1-6, with D unclear. Looked up from germline, CDR1 is SEHNR and CDR2 is FQNEAQ (reference sequence). The CDR3 is 16 residues long. V was clipped by 1 base and J by 0 bases, with 7 bases between them. Here the CDR3 DNA reads TGTGCCAGCAGCTTAGACCGTAGCTCCTATAATTCACCCCTCCACTTT. This encodes CASSLDRSSYNSPLHF.

The chain couples TRBV9 to TRBJ2-1, with 9 positions matching TRBD1. The V and J ends lost 3 bases and 3 bases, in that order; junction bases with no gene match: 22. Germline CDR1 SGDLS, CDR2 YYNGEE. This CDR3 contains 21 residues. CDR3 in DNA: TGTGCCAGCAGCGCGCCAAAACCGGGACAGGGAGGAGTTAGGGGCTACAATGAGCAGTTCTTC. Residues: CASSAPKPGQGGVRGYNEQFF.

V gene TRBV30 combines with J gene TRBJ2-5; the D gene is possibly TRBD1 (6 bases). The CDR3 consists of 13 residues. Germline CDR1 reads GTSNPN; CDR2 reads SVGIG (reference sequence). Trimming removed 2 bases at V and 3 bases at J, with 10 bases between. The CDR3 spells CAWSRQGKETQYF. In nucleotides, the CDR3 is TGTGCCTGGAGTCGGCAGGGGAAAGAGACCCAGTACTTC.

The chain employs TRBV5-1 and TRBJ1-1; D not certain. Between the trimmed V and J ends, which lost 7 bases and 5 bases, there was a span of 18 bases. This CDR3 contains 14 residues. Germline V gives CDR1 SGHRS, CDR2 YFSETQ. The CDR3 spells CASSTAPGETEAFF. CDR3 nucleotides: TGCGCCAGCTCGACCGCCCCCGGGGAAACTGAAGCTTTCTTT.

The chain combines TRBV6-1 with TRBJ1-1; 7 bases match TRBD1. The CDR3 is 15 residues long. The J segment lost 0 bases and the V segment lost 3 bases, leaving 4 bases of the junction unmatched. Germline lookup yields CDR1 MNHNS and CDR2 SASEGT. CDR3: CASSEDRSMNTEAFF. DNA for the CDR3: TGTGCCAGCAGTGAGGACAGGAGCATGAACACTGAAGCTTTCTTT.

The genes are TRBV18 and TRBJ2-7, with TRBD1 matching over 8 bases. CDR3 length: 13 amino acids. The germline V gene encodes CDR1 KGHSH and CDR2 LQKENI. V lost 3 bases, J lost 4 bases, and 2 bases stayed unmatched. The DNA of the CDR3 is TGTGCCAGCTCACCCAGGGGGCAGTACGAGCAGTACTTC. Protein: CASSPRGQYEQYF.

The V call is TRBV5-4, the J call TRBJ2-7; 7 nucleotides line up with TRBD2. Looked up from germline, CDR1 is SGHNT and CDR2 is YYREEE (reference sequence). With 5 bases clipped from V and 6 bases from J, the junction kept 8 bases outside the gene matches. The CDR3 is 13 residues long. This CDR3 reads CASSHQGGSEQYF. CDR3 sequence (DNA): TGTGCCAGCAGTCATCAGGGAGGGAGCGAGCAGTACTTC.

This clone turned up a few times. V and J are TRBV25-1 and TRBJ2-4, with 7 nucleotides matching TRBD1. This CDR3 comprises 12 residues. V was pared by 6 bases and J by 7 bases, with 3 bases of the junction left unmatched. Germline values: CDR1 MGHDK, CDR2 SYGVNS. CDR3 loop: CASRGQYNIQYF. The CDR3 nucleotides read TGTGCCAGCAGGGGACAGTACAACATTCAGTACTTC.

This clone was seen more than once but under ten times. The rearrangement joins TRBV5-1 to TRBJ2-4; D may correspond to TRBD1 or TRBD2 (5 bases each). Germline V gene sequence: CDR1 SGHRS, CDR2 YFSETQ. V was cut by 6 bases and J by 2 bases, with 15 bases left in between. CDR3 length: 15 amino acids. The CDR3 is CASNPDGTTKNIQYF. In DNA form, the CDR3 reads TGCGCCAGCAACCCGGACGGGACGACCAAAAACATTCAGTACTTC.

The J gene is TRBJ1-6, the V gene TRBV2, with TRBD1 as a possible D gene (5 bases). V was clipped by 4 bases and J by 5 bases, with 12 bases between them. The CDR3 is made up of 15 amino acids. CDR1 is SNHLY, CDR2 FYNNEI, per germline. CDR3 nucleotides: TGTGCCAGCAGTGGCGGGACGGGGAATAATTCACCCCTCCACTTT. Its protein is CASSGGTGNNSPLHF.

The genes are TRBV6-1 and TRBJ2-3, with unresolved D. CDR3 length: 13 amino acids. Germline CDR1 is MNHNS and CDR2 is SASEGT. V was clipped by 7 bases and J by 5 bases, with 13 bases between them. For the CDR3, the DNA is TGTGCCAGCAACGACCCCAATAGAGATACGCAGTATTTT. It specifies CASNDPNRDTQYF.

About this clone itself: Different DNA sequences within this sample yield the same CDR3. The chain is built from TRBV6-6 and TRBJ1-5; D gene uncertain. Germline V gene lookup returns CDR1 MNHNY and CDR2 SVGAGI (reference sequence). V lost 2 bases and J 2 bases, leaving 7 bases between the germline ends. The CDR3 has 14 residues. Written as DNA, the CDR3 is TGTGCCAGCAGTTACGAGGGCGGCAATCAGCCCCAGCATTTT. Encoded protein: CASSYEGGNQPQHF.

The J gene is TRBJ2-7, the V gene TRBV19; 9 bases are a match to TRBD2. CDR1 is LNHDA, CDR2 SQIVND, per germline (reference sequence). V shed 5 bases and J 2 bases; nucleotides not matched to a gene: 10. The CDR3 is 16 residues long. The CDR3 nucleotides are TGTGCCAGTAGTTCCCATGCAGCGGGGGGCACCTACGAGCAGTACTTC. It codes for CASSSHAAGGTYEQYF.